Following are 18 T cell receptor beta chains from one sample sequenced in a study of blood T cell repertoires in COVID-19. TCRdb's table, derived via immunoSEQ multiplex PCR, lists solely in-frame clones and lacks some. Of 55,000 to 80,000 clones listed, 88% were seen once; the top ten hold 1.2%. Sequenced sample: peripheral blood. The origin of the receptors is a woman aged 60-70 years with acute or convalescent COVID-19.

This chain uses TRBV7-2 with TRBJ2-5; possibly TRBD2 for D (5 bases). This CDR3 comprises 15 residues. The germline V gene encodes CDR1 SGHTA and CDR2 FQGNSA. The V gene lost 1 base and the J gene lost 3 bases, with 12 bases spanning the gap. CDR3 region: CASSLGGRKEETQYF. The CDR3 nucleotides read TGTGCCAGCAGCTTAGGCGGGCGTAAGGAAGAGACCCAGTACTTC.

The CDR3 DNA follows: TGTGCCAGCAGTTACGGGGCTAGCAATCAGCCCCAGCATTTT. Protein: CASSYGASNQPQHF. The V and J genes are TRBV6-5 and TRBJ1-5, with D possibly being TRBD1 (5 bases). CDR1 and CDR2 (germline): MNHEY, SVGAGI. The CDR3 contains 14 residues. V shed 2 bases and J shed 0 bases, with 5 bases lying between them.

This sequence joins TRBV11-2 and TRBJ2-5; 10 bases line up with TRBD1. The CDR3 has 15 residues. In germline, CDR1 is SGHAT, CDR2 FQNNGV. The trim removed 2 bases at V and 8 bases at J, leaving 8 bases unmatched. The CDR3 DNA reads TGTGCCAGCAGCTTACCGGGACAGGGGACGGGAACCCAGTACTTC. This codes for CASSLPGQGTGTQYF.

This chain links TRBV15 with TRBJ1-5; D unclear. The V and J ends lost 8 bases and 4 bases respectively, with 18 bases between them. CDR3 length: 15 residues. Germline CDR1 is LNHNV and CDR2 is YYDKDF (reference sequence). The CDR3 region is CATGRAGPTNQPQHF. DNA for the CDR3: TGTGCCACCGGTCGAGCAGGCCCCACAAATCAGCCCCAGCATTTT.

The chain has TRBV5-1 and TRBJ1-1; D not certain. The germline V gene has CDR1 SGHRS and CDR2 YFSETQ. The CDR3 contains 13 residues. The ends were cut back, 4 bases at V and 0 bases at J, with 7 bases in the middle. The CDR3, as DNA: TGCGCCAGCAGCGCACAACTGAACACTGAAGCTTTCTTT. This encodes CASSAQLNTEAFF.

This sequence joins TRBV7-9 and TRBJ1-1, with TRBD1 matching over 10 bases. Germline V gene lookup returns CDR1 SEHNR and CDR2 FQNEAQ (reference sequence). This CDR3 is built from 17 residues. V gave up 5 bases and J gave up 0 bases; unmatched junction bases: 9. The DNA for the CDR3 is TGTGCCAGCAGCCCGCCCGGGACAGGGGTCATGAACACTGAAGCTTTCTTT. It yields the protein CASSPPGTGVMNTEAFF.

The CDR3 loop is CASSPVYEQYV. The CDR3 DNA reads TGTGCCAGCAGCCCCGTTTACGAGCAGTACGTC. The chain has TRBV7-9 and TRBJ2-7; D uncertain. This CDR3 is built from 11 residues. In germline, CDR1 is SEHNR, CDR2 FQNEAQ (reference sequence). Trimming took 5 bases from V and 4 from J, leaving 6 bases between them.

This chain uses TRBV27 with TRBJ1-6; tentative D call: TRBD1 (6 bases). The CDR3 covers 15 residues. V lost 5 bases to trimming and J lost 5 bases, with 13 bases between them. The germline gives CDR1 MNHEY, CDR2 SMNVEV (reference sequence). The CDR3 loop reads CASSPIQGNNSPLHF. Written as DNA, the CDR3 is TGTGCCAGCAGTCCAATACAGGGTAATAATTCACCCCTCCACTTT.

The chain is built from TRBV28 and TRBJ1-4; D unresolved. The germline V and J ends were trimmed by 2 bases and 8 bases, with 9 bases remaining between them. The CDR3 length is 13 residues. Germline CDR1 MDHEN, CDR2 SYDVKM. CDR3 protein: CASSLPRREKLFF. The CDR3 nucleotides read TGTGCCAGCAGTTTACCTAGGAGGGAAAAACTGTTTTTT.

This clone was observed a handful of times. The gene calls are TRBV15 and TRBJ2-5; 7 nucleotides agree with TRBD1. The CDR3 covers 15 residues. CDR1 is LNHNV, CDR2 YYDKDF, per germline (reference sequence). V dropped 5 bases and J dropped 7; count of bases not matched to a gene: 13. CDR3 sequence (DNA): TGTGCCACCAGCCTCGAGAAGGGACAGCGGAGGACCCAGTACTTC. Its protein product is CATSLEKGQRRTQYF.

The rearrangement links TRBV18 to TRBJ1-2, with D hard to call. Germline V lookup: CDR1 KGHSH, CDR2 LQKENI. V gave up 0 bases and J gave up 6 bases, with 14 bases separating them. The CDR3 covers 15 residues. CDR3: CASSPPLQAVNGYTF. CDR3 DNA: TGTGCCAGCTCACCACCGTTGCAGGCAGTCAATGGCTACACCTTC. The full variable domain, rest sourced from reference TRBV18 and TRBJ1-2, is NAGVMQNPRHLVRRRGQEARLRCSPMKGHSHVYWYRQLPEEGLKFMVYLQKENIIDESGMPKERFSAEFPKEGPSILRIQQVVRGDSAAYFCASSPPLQAVNGYTFGSGTRLTVV.

V and J are TRBV5-6 and TRBJ1-6; D call uncertain. Per the germline V gene, CDR1 is SGHDT and CDR2 is YYEEEE. This CDR3 is 14 amino acids long. V was trimmed by 0 bases and J by 7 bases, leaving 8 bases between them. The CDR3: CASSLDSENSPLHF. The CDR3 DNA is TGTGCCAGCAGCTTGGACAGTGAGAATTCACCCCTCCACTTT. Combining the CDR3 with reference TRBV5-6 and TRBJ1-6 gives the whole variable domain DAGVTQSPTHLIKTRGQQVTLRCSPKSGHDTVSWYQQALGQGPQFIFQYYEEEERQRGNFPDRFSGHQFPNYSSELNVNALLLGDSALYLCASSLDSENSPLHFGNGTRLTVT.

A remark on this clone: The sample carries other DNA sequences with the same CDR3. This chain's CDR3 is CASSLAGGSTDTQYF. CDR3 bases: TGTGCCAGCAGTCTAGCGGGAGGGTCCACAGATACGCAGTATTTT. The chain carries TRBV7-3 and TRBJ2-3; TRBD2 aligns across 12 bases. Germline V gene sequence: CDR1 SGHTA, CDR2 FQGTGA. This CDR3 region has 15 residues. The V segment lost 6 bases and the J segment 2 bases; nucleotides outside the gene matches: 3.

This clone was detected once. The chain recombines TRBV28 with TRBJ1-2; a weak D match, TRBD1 (5 bases). Per germline, CDR1 MDHEN and CDR2 SYDVKM. Trimming removed 2 bases from V and 8 bases from J, with 15 bases in between. This CDR3 is 14 amino acids long. The CDR3 protein is CASSLDQGRGGYTF. Here the CDR3 DNA reads TGTGCCAGCAGTTTAGACCAGGGAAGAGGAGGCTACACCTTC.

This clone occurred once. The chain employs TRBV5-1 and TRBJ2-1, with 10 nucleotides matching TRBD2. V was pared by 0 bases and J by 8 bases, with 8 bases of the junction left unmatched. The CDR3 has 16 amino acids. CDR1 is SGHRS and CDR2 is YFSETQ in the germline V gene. The CDR3 loop is CASSLAHSGGSDEQFF. The CDR3 nucleotides are TGCGCCAGCAGCTTGGCCCATAGCGGGGGGTCTGATGAGCAGTTCTTC. The whole variable domain, filled in from reference TRBV5-1 and TRBJ2-1, reads KAGVTQTPRYLIKTRGQQVTLSCSPISGHRSVSWYQQTPGQGLQFLFEYFSETQRNKGNFPGRFSGRQFSNSRSEMNVSTLELGDSALYLCASSLAHSGGSDEQFFGPGTRLTVL.

The rearrangement links TRBV7-8 to TRBJ2-5; D uncertain. V lost 1 base, J lost 1 base, and 7 bases lay in between. The CDR3 has 14 amino acids. Per germline, CDR1 SGHVS and CDR2 FQNEAQ. In DNA form, the CDR3 reads TGTGCCAGCAGCTTAGTAAGCCCCCAAGAGACCCAGTACTTC. Translating it yields CASSLVSPQETQYF.

The chain is built from TRBV5-1 and TRBJ1-1, with 9 bases lining up with TRBD1. CDR1 and CDR2 (germline): SGHRS, YFSETQ. The CDR3 is 15 amino acids. Trimming at V came to 4 bases and at J to 4 bases, leaving 8 bases not matched to a gene. CDR3 residues: CASSRWTGESTEAFF. The CDR3 DNA reads as TGCGCCAGCAGCCGATGGACAGGGGAGAGCACTGAAGCTTTCTTT.

The J gene is TRBJ1-4, the V gene TRBV2, with 7 bases lining up with TRBD1. V shed 7 bases, J shed 1 base, and the junction held 6 bases outside the gene matches. The CDR3 covers 15 residues. Per germline, CDR1 SNHLY and CDR2 FYNNEI. The CDR3 loop reads CASTRQGKTNEKLFF. The DNA for the CDR3 is TGTGCCAGCACCCGACAGGGTAAAACTAATGAAAAACTGTTTTTT.